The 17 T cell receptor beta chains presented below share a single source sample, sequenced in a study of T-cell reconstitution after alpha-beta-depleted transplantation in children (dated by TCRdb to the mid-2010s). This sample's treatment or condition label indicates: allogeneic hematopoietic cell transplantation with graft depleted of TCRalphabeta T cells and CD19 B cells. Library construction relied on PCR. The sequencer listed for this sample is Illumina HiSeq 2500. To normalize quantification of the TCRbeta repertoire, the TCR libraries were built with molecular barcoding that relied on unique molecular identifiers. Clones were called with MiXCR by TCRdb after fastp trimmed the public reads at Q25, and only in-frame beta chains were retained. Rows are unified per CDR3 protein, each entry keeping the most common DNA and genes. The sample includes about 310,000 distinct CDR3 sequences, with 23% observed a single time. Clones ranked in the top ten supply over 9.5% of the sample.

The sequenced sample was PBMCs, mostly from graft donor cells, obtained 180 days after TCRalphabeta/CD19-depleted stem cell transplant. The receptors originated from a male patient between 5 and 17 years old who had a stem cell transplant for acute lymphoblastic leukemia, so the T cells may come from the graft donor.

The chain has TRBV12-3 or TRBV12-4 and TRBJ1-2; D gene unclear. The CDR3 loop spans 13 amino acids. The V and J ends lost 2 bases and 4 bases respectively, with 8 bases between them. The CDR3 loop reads CASSLIPAYGYTF. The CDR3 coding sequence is TGTGCCAGCAGTTTAATACCGGCCTATGGCTACACCTTC.

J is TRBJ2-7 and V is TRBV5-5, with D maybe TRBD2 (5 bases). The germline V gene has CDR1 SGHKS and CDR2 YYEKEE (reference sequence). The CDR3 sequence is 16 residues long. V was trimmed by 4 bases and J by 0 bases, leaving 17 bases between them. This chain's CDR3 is CASSPDGAVSSYEQYF. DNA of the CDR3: TGTGCCAGCAGCCCGGACGGAGCGGTTAGCTCCTACGAGCAGTACTTC.

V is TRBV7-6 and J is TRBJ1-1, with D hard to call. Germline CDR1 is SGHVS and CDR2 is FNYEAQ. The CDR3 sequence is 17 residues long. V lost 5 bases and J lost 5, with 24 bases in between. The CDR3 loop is CASSAHLNETRKTEAFF. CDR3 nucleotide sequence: TGTGCCAGCAGCGCCCACCTTAACGAGACAAGAAAGACTGAAGCTTTCTTT.

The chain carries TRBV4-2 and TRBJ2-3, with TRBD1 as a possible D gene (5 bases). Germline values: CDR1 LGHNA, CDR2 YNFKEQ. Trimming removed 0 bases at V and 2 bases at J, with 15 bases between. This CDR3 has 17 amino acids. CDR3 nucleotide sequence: TGTGCCAGCAGCCAAGAGCAACAGGTCTACAACACAGATACGCAGTATTTT. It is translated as CASSQEQQVYNTDTQYF.

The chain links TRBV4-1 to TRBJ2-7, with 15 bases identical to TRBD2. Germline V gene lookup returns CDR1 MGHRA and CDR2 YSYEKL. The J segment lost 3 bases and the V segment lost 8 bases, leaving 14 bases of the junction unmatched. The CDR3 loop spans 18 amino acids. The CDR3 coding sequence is TGCGCCAGCCGACCGGGACTAGCGGGGGGAAACCACCTCTACGAGCAGTACTTC. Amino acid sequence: CASRPGLAGGNHLYEQYF.

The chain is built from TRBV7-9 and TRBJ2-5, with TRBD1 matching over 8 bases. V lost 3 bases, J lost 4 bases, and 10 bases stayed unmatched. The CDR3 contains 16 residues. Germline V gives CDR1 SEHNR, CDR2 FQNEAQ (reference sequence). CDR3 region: CASSFLVGQGGETQYF. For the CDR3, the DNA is TGTGCCAGCAGCTTTCTGGTCGGACAGGGCGGAGAGACCCAGTACTTC.

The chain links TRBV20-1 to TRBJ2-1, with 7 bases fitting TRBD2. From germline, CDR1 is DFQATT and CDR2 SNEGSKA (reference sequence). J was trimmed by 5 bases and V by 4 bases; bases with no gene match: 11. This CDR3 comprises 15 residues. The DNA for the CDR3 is TGCAGTGCTACCCCCTCGGCGGGAGTCCACAATGAGCAGTTCTTC. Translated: CSATPSAGVHNEQFF.

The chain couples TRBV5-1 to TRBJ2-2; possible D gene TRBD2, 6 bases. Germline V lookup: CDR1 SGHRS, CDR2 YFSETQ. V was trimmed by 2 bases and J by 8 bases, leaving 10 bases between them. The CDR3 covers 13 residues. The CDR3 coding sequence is TGCGCCAGCAGCTTTAGCGGTTCGGGGGAGCTGTTTTTT. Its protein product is CASSFSGSGELFF.

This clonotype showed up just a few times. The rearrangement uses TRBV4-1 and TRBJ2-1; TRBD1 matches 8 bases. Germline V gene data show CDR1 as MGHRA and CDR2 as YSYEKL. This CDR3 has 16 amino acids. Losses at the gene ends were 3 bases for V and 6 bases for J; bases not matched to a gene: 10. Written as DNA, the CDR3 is TGCGCCAGCAGCCACGACAGGGGTATGGGGTTCAATGAGCAGTTCTTC. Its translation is CASSHDRGMGFNEQFF.

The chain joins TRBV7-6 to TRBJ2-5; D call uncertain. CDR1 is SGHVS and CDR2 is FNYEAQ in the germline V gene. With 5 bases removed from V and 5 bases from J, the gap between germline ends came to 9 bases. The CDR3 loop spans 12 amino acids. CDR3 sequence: CASSQFEETQYF. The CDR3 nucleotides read TGTGCCAGCAGCCAATTCGAGGAGACCCAGTACTTC. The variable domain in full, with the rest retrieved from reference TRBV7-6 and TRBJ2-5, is GAGVSQSPRYKVTKRGQDVALRCDPISGHVSLYWYRQALGQGPEFLTYFNYEAQQDKSGLPNDRFSAERPEGSISTLTIQRTEQRDSAMYRCASSQFEETQYFGPGTRLLVL.

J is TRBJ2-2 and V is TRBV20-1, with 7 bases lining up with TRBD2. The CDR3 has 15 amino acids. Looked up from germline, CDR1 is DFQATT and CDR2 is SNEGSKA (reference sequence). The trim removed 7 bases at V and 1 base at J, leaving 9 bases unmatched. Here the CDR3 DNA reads TGCAGTGTTCGACTAGCTGGAGAGAACACCGGGGAGCTGTTTTTT. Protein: CSVRLAGENTGELFF.

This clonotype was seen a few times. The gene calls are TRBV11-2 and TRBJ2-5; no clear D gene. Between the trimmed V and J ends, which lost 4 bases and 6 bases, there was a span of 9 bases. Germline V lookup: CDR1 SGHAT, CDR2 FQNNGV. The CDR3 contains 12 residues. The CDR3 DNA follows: TGTGCCAGCAGCTCTCAATGGAAGACCCAGTACTTC. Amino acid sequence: CASSSQWKTQYF.

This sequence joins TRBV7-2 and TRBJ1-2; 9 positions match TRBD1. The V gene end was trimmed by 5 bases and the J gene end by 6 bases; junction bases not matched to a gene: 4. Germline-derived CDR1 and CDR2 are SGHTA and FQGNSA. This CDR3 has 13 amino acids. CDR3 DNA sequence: TGTGCCAGCAGCCAAGGGACAGGGAATGGCTACACCTTC. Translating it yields CASSQGTGNGYTF.

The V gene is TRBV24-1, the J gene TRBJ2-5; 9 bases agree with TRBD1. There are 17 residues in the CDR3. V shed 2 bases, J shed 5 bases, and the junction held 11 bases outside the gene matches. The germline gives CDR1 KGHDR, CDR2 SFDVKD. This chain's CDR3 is CATSDSPRQGGTETQYF. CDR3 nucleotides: TGTGCCACCAGTGATTCCCCGAGACAGGGGGGAACGGAGACCCAGTACTTC.

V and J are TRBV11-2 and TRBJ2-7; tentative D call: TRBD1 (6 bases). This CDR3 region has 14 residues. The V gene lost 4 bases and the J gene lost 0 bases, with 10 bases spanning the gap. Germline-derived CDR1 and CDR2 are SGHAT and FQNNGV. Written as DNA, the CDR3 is TGTGCCAGCAGCTCTCCCAGGGGCTCCTACGAGCAGTACTTC. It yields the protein CASSSPRGSYEQYF.

The CDR3 here is CATSDPRGNSYEQYF. CDR3 nucleotides: TGTGCCACCAGTGACCCACGGGGCAACTCCTACGAGCAGTACTTC. This chain uses TRBV24-1 with TRBJ2-7; D may match TRBD1 or TRBD2 (5 bases each). The germline V gene encodes CDR1 KGHDR and CDR2 SFDVKD. Trimming shortened V by 4 bases and J by 0 bases, and 12 bases separated the two germline ends. The CDR3 spans 15 residues.

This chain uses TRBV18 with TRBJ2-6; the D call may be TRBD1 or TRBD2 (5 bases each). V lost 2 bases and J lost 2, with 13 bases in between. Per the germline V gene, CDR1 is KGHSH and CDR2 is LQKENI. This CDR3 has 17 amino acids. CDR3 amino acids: CASSPWLRGPGANVLTF. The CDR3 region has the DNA TGTGCCAGCTCACCATGGCTTAGGGGACCTGGGGCCAACGTCCTGACTTTC.